This T cell receptor (beta chain) was recovered during a study of identical twins. This clonotype turned up a few times. Its cognate antigen is unknown. Each CDR3 protein is one row after TCRdb ran MiXCR on the 5' RACE reads. The table lists 690,000 or so distinct CDR3 sequences, around 8.3% of them singletons. Germline V lookup: CDR1 SGHNT, CDR2 YYREEE (reference sequence). The CDR3 totals 15 residues. The V segment lost 4 bases and the J segment 2 bases; nucleotides outside the gene matches: 8. Everyone who donated was a healthy Caucasian. Points from the study as a whole: With abundant cord blood beta clonotypes, insertions were fewer; memory repertoires showed no such pattern.

In addition, the sample was reused for a study of yellow fever vaccine responses in identical twins.

The V and J genes are TRBV5-4 and TRBJ2-5; the match to TRBD1 covers 7 bases. This clonotype was sampled from a woman between 18 and 30 years old in good health. The material sequenced was PBMCs. The CDR3 sequence is CASSANRGQQETQYF. CDR3 nucleotides: TGTGCCAGCAGCGCTAACAGGGGACAACAAGAGACCCAGTACTTC.